This TCR beta chain was profiled in a study of CD8 T cells in Susac syndrome. Sequencing targeted TCR beta in blood CD8+ and CD4+ T cells. TEMRA cells were enriched by FACS, while CD8+ and CD4+ T cells were obtained through a negative isolation that was performed magnetically. This CDR3 has 13 amino acids. Trimming removed 3 bases from V and 6 bases from J, with 8 bases in between. Reverse transcription of roughly 0.5 to 1 ug RNA was carried out with random hexamers. TCRdb fed the immunoSEQ multiplex PCR reads into MiXCR, producing one record per CDR3 protein. Here the sample spans tens of thousands of distinct CDR3 sequences, 93% being singletons.

The sample taken for sequencing was CD4+ T cells from PBMCs. The V gene is TRBV12-3 or TRBV12-4, the J gene TRBJ2-2; D tentatively reads TRBD1 or TRBD2 (5 bases each). The sequence came from a human donor with Susac syndrome. The CDR3 coding sequence is TGTGCCAGCAGTTTTGGGGGTTCCGGGGAGCTGTTTTTT. Translated: CASSFGGSGELFF.